This is a list of T cell receptor beta chains from one sample in a study of cytomegalovirus exposure and HLA in healthy donors. Only in-frame clones appear in the TCRdb table, and some are missing; sequencing was by immunoSEQ multiplex PCR. The table has fewer than 200,000 clones, approximately 83% seen once. Sample: PBMCs. Source of these receptors: a woman under 30 in good health and CMV-seropositive. Each CDR3 is given with its conserved first and last residue. A D gene is named only where the DNA matches it firmly. Size values are once, few and many counts, or a class for expanded clones, and some rows have none.

clone_size cdr3_length j_call v_call d_call cdr3_aa cdr3_nt
NA 14 TRBJ1-5 TRBV19 TRBD1 CASSGGQGGQPQHF TGTGCCAGTAGTGGAGGACAGGGTGGTCAGCCCCAGCATTTT
NA 15 TRBJ2-7 TRBV5-1 TRBD1 CASSIQGGGSYEQYF TGCGCCAGCAGCATACAGGGGGGCGGCTCCTACGAGCAGTACTTC
NA 13 TRBJ2-1 TRBV6-5 TRBD1 CASSLTGEYEQFF TGTGCCAGCAGTTTGACAGGGGAGTATGAGCAGTTCTTC
NA 12 TRBJ1-2 TRBV6-5 TRBD1 CASRTGNYGYTF TGTGCCAGCAGGACAGGGAACTATGGCTACACCTTC
NA 19 TRBJ1-4 TRBV7-8 TRBD1 CASSLPYRDTRGKFEKLFF TGTGCCAGCAGCTTACCCTACCGGGATACCAGGGGGAAATTTGAAAAACTGTTTTTT
NA 13 TRBJ2-5 TRBV6-1 NA CASSGELRETQYF TGTGCCAGCAGTGGGGAGTTGAGGGAGACCCAGTACTTC
once 15 TRBJ2-5 TRBV7-3 TRBD2 CASSPERGGRETQYF TGTGCCAGCAGCCCCGAGCGGGGGGGCCGTGAGACCCAGTACTTC
few 18 TRBJ2-2 TRBV10-3 NA CAISENLLDTSIPGELFF TGTGCCATCAGTGAGAACCTCTTGGACACGTCGATACCCGGGGAGCTGTTTTTT
NA 17 TRBJ2-3 TRBV4-3 TRBD1 CASSQKTGTGGWDTQYF TGCGCCAGCAGCCAAAAAACGGGGACAGGGGGCTGGGATACGCAGTATTTT
NA 14 TRBJ1-5 TRBV7-8 NA CATVVGQVGQPQHF TGTGCCACGGTCGTGGGACAAGTGGGTCAGCCCCAGCATTTT
NA 13 TRBJ1-1 TRBV5-1 NA CASMFGGNTEAFF TGCGCCAGTATGTTCGGCGGGAACACTGAAGCTTTCTTT
NA 15 TRBJ2-7 TRBV7-3 NA CASSLTGGLSYEQYF TGTGCCAGCAGCTTAACGGGCGGACTCTCCTACGAGCAGTACTTC
once 13 TRBJ1-1 TRBV7-7 NA CASSVDTNTEAFF TGTGCCAGCAGCGTTGACACAAACACTGAAGCTTTCTTT
NA 13 TRBJ1-2 TRBV6-5 NA CASSYFQGLGYTF TGTGCCAGCAGTTACTTTCAGGGTCTGGGCTACACCTTC
NA 13 TRBJ1-2 TRBV18 NA CASSLSRGWGYTF TGTGCCAGCTCACTATCCAGGGGCTGGGGCTACACCTTC
NA 14 TRBJ2-7 TRBV10-3 NA CAISDEDHSYEQYF TGTGCCATCAGTGACGAGGATCACTCCTACGAGCAGTACTTC
NA 15 TRBJ2-3 TRBV7-8 NA CASSLARTALDTQYF TGTGCCAGCAGCTTAGCTCGGACTGCCCTGGATACGCAGTATTTT
NA 16 TRBJ2-3 TRBV7-2 TRBD2 CASSLEGGGATDTQYF TGTGCCAGCAGCTTAGAGGGCGGGGGGGCCACAGATACGCAGTATTTT
once 16 TRBJ1-1 TRBV7-9 TRBD1 CASRPSFGTVNTEAFF TGTGCCAGCCGACCCAGCTTCGGGACAGTGAACACTGAAGCTTTCTTT
NA 12 TRBJ1-1 TRBV4-1 NA CASSSSNTEAFF TGCGCCAGCAGCTCATCGAACACTGAAGCTTTCTTT
NA 16 TRBJ2-7 TRBV7-9 NA CASSLALADRSYEQYF TGTGCCAGCAGCTTAGCGTTAGCGGATCGCTCCTACGAGCAGTACTTC
NA 15 TRBJ2-1 TRBV14 TRBD2 CASSPWTSEYNEQFF TGTGCCAGCAGCCCATGGACTAGCGAGTACAATGAGCAGTTCTTC
NA 13 TRBJ2-2 TRBV29-1 TRBD2 CSVRTSGAGELFF TGCAGCGTACGGACTAGCGGGGCCGGGGAGCTGTTTTTT
NA 18 TRBJ2-7 TRBV7-2 TRBD2 CASSFRLPEGLGMREQYF TGTGCCAGCAGCTTCCGCCTTCCAGAGGGACTAGGAATGCGCGAGCAGTACTTC
once 14 TRBJ2-7 TRBV7-2 TRBD2 CASSLVGEGYEQYF TGTGCCAGCAGCTTAGTTGGGGAGGGCTACGAGCAGTACTTC